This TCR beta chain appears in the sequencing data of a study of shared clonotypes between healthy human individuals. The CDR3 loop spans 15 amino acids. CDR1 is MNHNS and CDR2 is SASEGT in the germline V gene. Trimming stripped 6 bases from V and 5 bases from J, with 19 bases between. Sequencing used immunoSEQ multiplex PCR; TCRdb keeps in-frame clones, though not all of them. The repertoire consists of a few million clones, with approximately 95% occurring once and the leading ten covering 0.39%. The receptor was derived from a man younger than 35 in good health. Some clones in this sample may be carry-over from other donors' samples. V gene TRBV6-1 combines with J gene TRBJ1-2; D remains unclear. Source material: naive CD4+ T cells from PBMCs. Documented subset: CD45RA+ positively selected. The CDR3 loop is CASSEILTVLYGYTF. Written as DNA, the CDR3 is TGTGCCAGCAGCGAGATACTTACAGTGCTTTATGGCTACACCTTC.